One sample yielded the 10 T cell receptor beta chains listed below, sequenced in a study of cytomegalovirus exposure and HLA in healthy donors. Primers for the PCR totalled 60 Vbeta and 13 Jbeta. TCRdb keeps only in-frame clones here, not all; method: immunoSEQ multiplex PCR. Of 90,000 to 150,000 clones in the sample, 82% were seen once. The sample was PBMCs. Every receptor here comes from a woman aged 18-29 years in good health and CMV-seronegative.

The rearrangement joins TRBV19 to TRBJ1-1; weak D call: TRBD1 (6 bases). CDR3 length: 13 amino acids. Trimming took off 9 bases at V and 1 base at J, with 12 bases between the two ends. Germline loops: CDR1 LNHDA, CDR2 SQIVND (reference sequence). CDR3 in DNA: TGTGCCAGCCGCGGACAGCCGAACACTGAAGCTTTCTTT. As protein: CASRGQPNTEAFF.

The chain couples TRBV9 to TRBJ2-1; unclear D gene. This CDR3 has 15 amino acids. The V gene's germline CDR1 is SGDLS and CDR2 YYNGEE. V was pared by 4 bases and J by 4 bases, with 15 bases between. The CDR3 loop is CASSPLGELYNEQFF. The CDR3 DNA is TGTGCCAGCAGCCCCCTCGGAGAGCTTTACAATGAGCAGTTCTTC.

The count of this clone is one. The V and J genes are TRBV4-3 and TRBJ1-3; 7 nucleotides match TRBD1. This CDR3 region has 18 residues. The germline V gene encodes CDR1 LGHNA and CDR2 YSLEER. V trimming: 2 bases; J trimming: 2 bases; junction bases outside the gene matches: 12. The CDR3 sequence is CASSQTHLLTGAGNTIYF. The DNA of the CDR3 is TGCGCCAGCAGCCAAACTCACCTCTTAACAGGGGCTGGAAACACCATATATTTT.

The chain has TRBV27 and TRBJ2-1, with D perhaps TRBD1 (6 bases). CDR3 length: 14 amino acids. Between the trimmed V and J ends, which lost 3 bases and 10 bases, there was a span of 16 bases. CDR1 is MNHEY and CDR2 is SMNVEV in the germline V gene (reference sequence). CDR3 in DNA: TGTGCCAGCAGTTTCCAACAGGGAAGATACGAGCAGTTCTTC. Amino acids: CASSFQQGRYEQFF.

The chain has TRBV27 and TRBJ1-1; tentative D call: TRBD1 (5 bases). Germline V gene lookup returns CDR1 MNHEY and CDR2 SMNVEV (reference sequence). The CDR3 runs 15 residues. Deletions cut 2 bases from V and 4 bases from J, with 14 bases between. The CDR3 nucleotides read TGTGCCAGCAGTTTAATAGGGCGCGGGGGCACTGAAGCTTTCTTT. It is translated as CASSLIGRGGTEAFF.

CDR3 sequence reads: CSVEFPPSRYTF. For the CDR3, the DNA is TGCAGCGTTGAATTTCCGCCGAGCCGCTACACCTTC. This rearrangement joins TRBV29-1 to TRBJ1-2; D is ambiguous. This CDR3 is built from 12 residues. Germline CDR1 SQVTM, CDR2 ANQGSEA. Trimming pared 2 bases from V and 9 bases from J, leaving 13 bases between.

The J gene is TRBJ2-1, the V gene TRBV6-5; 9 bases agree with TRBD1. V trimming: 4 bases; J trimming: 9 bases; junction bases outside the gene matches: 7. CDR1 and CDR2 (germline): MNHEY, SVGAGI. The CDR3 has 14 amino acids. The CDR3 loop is CASSWGTGRSEQFF. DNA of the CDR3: TGTGCCAGCAGTTGGGGGACAGGGCGGAGTGAGCAGTTCTTC.

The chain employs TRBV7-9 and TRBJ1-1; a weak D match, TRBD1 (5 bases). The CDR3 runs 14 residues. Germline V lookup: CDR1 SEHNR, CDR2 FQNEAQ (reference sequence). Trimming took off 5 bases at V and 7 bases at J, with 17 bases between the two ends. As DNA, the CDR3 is TGTGCCAGCAGCCGGACGGGGGGTGCTGATGAAGCTTTCTTT. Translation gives CASSRTGGADEAFF.

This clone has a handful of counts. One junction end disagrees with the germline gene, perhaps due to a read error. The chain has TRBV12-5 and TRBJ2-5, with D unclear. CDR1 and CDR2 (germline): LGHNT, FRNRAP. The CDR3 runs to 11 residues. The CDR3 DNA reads TGTGCTAGTGGTTTGGGCGTGGGCGAAGACTTC. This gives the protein CASGLGVGEDF.

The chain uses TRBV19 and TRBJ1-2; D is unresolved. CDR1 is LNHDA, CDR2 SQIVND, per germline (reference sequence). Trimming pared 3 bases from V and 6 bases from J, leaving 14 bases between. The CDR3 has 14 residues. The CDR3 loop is CASSMRGSPHGYTF. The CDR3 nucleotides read TGTGCCAGTAGTATGCGCGGATCCCCCCATGGCTACACCTTC.